This T cell receptor (beta chain) was identified in a study of CD8 T cells in Susac syndrome. The CDR3 has 17 residues. After removal of 4 bases from V and 7 bases from J, the junction contained 15 bases not matched to a gene. Germline CDR1 is SGHRS and CDR2 is YFSETQ. This clonotype was counted once. Random-hexamer reverse transcription was applied to roughly 0.45 to 1 ug RNA. An immunoSEQ multiplex PCR amplified TCR beta CDR3 over 54 Vbeta and 13 Jbeta. TCRdb reprocessed the immunoSEQ multiplex PCR reads via MiXCR and lists one record per CDR3 protein. In the table there are under 550,000 distinct CDR3 sequences, 75% to 90% of which are singletons.

This chain uses TRBV5-1 with TRBJ2-1, with 9 bases lining up with TRBD2. Sequencing used CD8+ T cells from PBMCs. The TCR sequence derives from a human donor with multiple sclerosis. CDR3 region: CASSPFSGSPSRNEQFF. The DNA for the CDR3 is TGCGCCAGCAGCCCATTTAGCGGGAGCCCTTCTCGGAATGAGCAGTTCTTC.